The clone carrying this T cell receptor beta chain was counted between two and nine times. Antigen specificity is unknown. Patients chosen for sequencing had shown CD8+CD57+ cell expansion by flow cytometry. Patients uniformly had severe acquired aplastic anemia. The data derive from a study of CD8+CD57+ T cells in acquired aplastic anemia. Study in general: The mean DNA yield obtained from sorted CD4+ and CD8+ cells came to about 3 ug.

Whole-study findings and limits: Patients and controls shared under 35 CD8+ CDR3 sequences, which appeared highly expressed in patients and within their immunodominant clones.

Genomic DNA, serving as template, underwent TCR beta VDJ and CDR3 profiling. TCRdb ran MiXCR on the reads and lists one entry per CDR3 protein. The repertoire holds approximately 250,000 distinct CDR3 sequences, with less than 85% as singletons. Material for sequencing was sorted CD4+, CD8+, or CD8+CD57+ T cells (not recorded which) from PBMCs. The sequence came from a human donor with aplastic anemia.

The CDR3 DNA reads as TGTGCCAGCAGTGTTGGGACAGGAGTGTACGAAGAGCAGTACTTC. It translates to CASSVGTGVYEEQYF. The V gene is TRBV2, the J gene TRBJ2-7; 8 nucleotides line up with TRBD1. CDR1 and CDR2 from the germline V gene are SNHLY and FYNNEI. After removal of 4 bases from V and 7 bases from J, the junction contained 12 bases not matched to a gene. The CDR3 consists of 15 residues.